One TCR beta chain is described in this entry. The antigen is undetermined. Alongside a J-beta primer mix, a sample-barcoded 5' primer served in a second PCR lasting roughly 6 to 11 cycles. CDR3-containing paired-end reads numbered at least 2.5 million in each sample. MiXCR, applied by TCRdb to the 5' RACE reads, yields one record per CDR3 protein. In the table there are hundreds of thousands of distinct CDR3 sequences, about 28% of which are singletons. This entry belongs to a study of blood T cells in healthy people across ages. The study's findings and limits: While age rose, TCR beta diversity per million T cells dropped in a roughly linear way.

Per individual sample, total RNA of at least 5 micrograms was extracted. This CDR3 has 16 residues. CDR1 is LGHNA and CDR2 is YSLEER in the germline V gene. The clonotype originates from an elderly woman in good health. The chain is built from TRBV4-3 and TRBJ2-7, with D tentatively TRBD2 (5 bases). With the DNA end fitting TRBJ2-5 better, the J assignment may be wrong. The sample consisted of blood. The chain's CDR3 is CASSQFKGANQETQYF. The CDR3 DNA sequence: TGCGCCAGCAGCCAATTTAAGGGAGCCAACCAAGAGACCCAGTACTTC.